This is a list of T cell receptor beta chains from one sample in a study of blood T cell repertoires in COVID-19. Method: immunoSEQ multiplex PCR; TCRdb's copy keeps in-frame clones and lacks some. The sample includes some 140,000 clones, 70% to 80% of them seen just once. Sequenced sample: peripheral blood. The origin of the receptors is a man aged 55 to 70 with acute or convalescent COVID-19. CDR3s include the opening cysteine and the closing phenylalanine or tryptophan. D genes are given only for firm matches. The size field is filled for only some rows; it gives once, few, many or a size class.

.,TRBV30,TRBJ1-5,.,TGTGCCTGGAGTGGAAGTGGCAGGAACAATCAGCCCCAGCATTTT,CAWSGSGRNNQPQHF
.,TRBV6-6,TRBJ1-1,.,TGTGCCAGCAGTCGCAGTGACTACACTGAAGCTTTCTTT,CASSRSDYTEAFF
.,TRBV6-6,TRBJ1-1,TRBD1,TGTGCCAGCAGTTATGGGACAGGGGACACTGAAGCTTTCTTT,CASSYGTGDTEAFF
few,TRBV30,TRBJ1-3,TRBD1,TGTGCCTGGACGGGACAGCCCTCTGGAAACACCATATATTTT,CAWTGQPSGNTIYF
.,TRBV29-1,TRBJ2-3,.,TGCAGCGTTGGAGCGATAGATACGCAGTATTTT,CSVGAIDTQYF
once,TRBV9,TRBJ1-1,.,TGTGCCAGCAGCGTAGGACAGGACACTGAAGCTTTCTTT,CASSVGQDTEAFF
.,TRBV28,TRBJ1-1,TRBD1,TGTGCCAGCAGCCTTCCCGGGACAGGGGGCACTGAAGCTTTCTTT,CASSLPGTGGTEAFF
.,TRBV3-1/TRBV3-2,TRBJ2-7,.,TGTGCCAGCAGCAGGGGCAGCGCCTACGAGCAGTACTTC,CASSRGSAYEQYF
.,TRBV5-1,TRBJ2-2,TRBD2,TGCGCCAGCACCGAGACTAGCGGGAGTGTGGCCGGGGAGCTGTTTTTT,CASTETSGSVAGELFF
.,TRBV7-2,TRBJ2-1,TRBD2,TGTGCCAGCAGCCCCGGCCCGGGAGGGGCCTTCAATGAGCAGTTCTTC,CASSPGPGGAFNEQFF
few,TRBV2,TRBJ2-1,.,TGTGCCAGCAGGTTACAGTACAATGAGCAGTTCTTC,CASRLQYNEQFF
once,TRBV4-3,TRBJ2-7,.,TGCGCCAGCAGCCAAGAGGGAGGCAGCAGCTCCTACGAGCAGTACTTC,CASSQEGGSSSYEQYF
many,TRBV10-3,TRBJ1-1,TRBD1,TGTGCCATCAGCCAATTGGAGGCGAGGGGGCAGTACACTGAAGCTTTCTTT,CAISQLEARGQYTEAFF
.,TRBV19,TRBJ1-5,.,TGTGCCAGTAGCACGACAGGATATCAGCCCCAGCATTTT,CASSTTGYQPQHF
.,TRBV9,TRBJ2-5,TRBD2,TGTGCCAGCAGCGACCCGGGACTAGCGGGAGGCGAGACCCAGTACTTC,CASSDPGLAGGETQYF
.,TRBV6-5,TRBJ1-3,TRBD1,TGTGCCAGCAGTAGGGGGACAGGTGGAAACACCATATATTTT,CASSRGTGGNTIYF
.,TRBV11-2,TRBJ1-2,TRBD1,TGTGCCAGCAGCCCACAGGGGTCCCTCTGGTATGGCTACACCTTC,CASSPQGSLWYGYTF
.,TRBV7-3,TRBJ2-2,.,TGTGCCAGCAGCTTATTTCCAGCGAACACCGGGGAGCTGTTTTTT,CASSLFPANTGELFF
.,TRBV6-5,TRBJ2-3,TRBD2,TGTGCCAGCAGTCTCAGGGAGGGTCGGGATACGCAGTATTTT,CASSLREGRDTQYF
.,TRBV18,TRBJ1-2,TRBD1,TGTGCCAGCTCACCTCGACAGGGGGTGTTCGATGGCTACACCTTC,CASSPRQGVFDGYTF
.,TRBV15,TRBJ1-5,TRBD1,TGTGCCACCTCCAGGGACAGGGGAAATCAGCCCCAGCATTTT,CATSRDRGNQPQHF
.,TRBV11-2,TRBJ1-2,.,TGTGCCAGCAGCTTAGAGGCCACAAGGGGGGGCTACACCTTC,CASSLEATRGGYTF